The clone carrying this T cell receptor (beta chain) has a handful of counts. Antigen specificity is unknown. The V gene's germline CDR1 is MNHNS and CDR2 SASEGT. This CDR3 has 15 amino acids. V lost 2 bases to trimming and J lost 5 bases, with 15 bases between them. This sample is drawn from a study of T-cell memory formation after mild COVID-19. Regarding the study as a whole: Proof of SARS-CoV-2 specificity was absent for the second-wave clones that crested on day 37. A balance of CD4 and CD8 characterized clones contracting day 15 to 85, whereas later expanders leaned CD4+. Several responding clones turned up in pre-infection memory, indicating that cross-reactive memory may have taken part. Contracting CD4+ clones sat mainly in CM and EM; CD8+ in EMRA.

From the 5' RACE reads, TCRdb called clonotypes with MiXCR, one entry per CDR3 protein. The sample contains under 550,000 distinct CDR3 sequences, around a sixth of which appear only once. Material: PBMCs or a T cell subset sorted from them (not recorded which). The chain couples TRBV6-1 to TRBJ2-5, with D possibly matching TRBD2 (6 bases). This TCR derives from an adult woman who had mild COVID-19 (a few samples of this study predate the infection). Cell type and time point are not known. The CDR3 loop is CASSERDSYMETQYF. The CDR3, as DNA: TGTGCCAGCAGTGAAAGGGACTCTTACATGGAGACCCAGTACTTC.